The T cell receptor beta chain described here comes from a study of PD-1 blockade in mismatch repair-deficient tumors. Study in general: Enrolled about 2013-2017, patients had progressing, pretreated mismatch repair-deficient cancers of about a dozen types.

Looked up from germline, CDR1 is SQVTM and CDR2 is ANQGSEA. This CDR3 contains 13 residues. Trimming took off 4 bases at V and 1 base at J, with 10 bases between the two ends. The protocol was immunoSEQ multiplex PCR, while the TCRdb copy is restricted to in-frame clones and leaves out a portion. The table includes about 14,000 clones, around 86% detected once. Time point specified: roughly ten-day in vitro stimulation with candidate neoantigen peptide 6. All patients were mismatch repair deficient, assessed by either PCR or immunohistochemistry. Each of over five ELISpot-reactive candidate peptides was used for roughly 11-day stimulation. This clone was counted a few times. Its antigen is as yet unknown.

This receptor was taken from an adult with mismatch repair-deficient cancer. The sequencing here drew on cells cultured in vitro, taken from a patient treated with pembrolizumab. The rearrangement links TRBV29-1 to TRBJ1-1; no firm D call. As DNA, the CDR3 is TGCAGCGTTGTTGTACTCCAGAACACTGAAGCTTTCTTT. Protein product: CSVVVLQNTEAFF.